This T cell receptor beta chain derives from a study of Ad26.COV2.S vaccination and SARS-CoV-2 variants. Study in general: Doses of Ad26.COV2.S were injected into muscle once or twice, 56 days apart.

CDR3 length: 13 residues. Trimming removed 10 bases from V and 1 base from J, with 13 bases in between. Germline loops: CDR1 SNHLY, CDR2 FYNNEI. As concerns this clone: Antigen specificity is unknown.

Study findings and constraints: A substantial breadth of spike-specific CD8+ and CD4+ T cell responses after vaccination has been reported. Analyses that measured TCR breadth and depth may have underestimated total T cell responses.

As for treatment: roughly 18 received Ad26.COV2.S at low or high dose, single or two shots; a few received placebo; per-sample allocation not given. After the first vaccine or placebo injection, samples were drawn on day 63. It was an adult aged 18-55 years in Boston who was the donor. Sequencing was performed with immunoSEQ multiplex PCR; in TCRdb, only in-frame clones are kept and a portion is missing. The table includes 380,000 or so clones, roughly 89% detected once. The source of this sequence is a person aged 18-65 years who received the Ad26.COV2.S COVID-19 vaccine or a placebo. V is TRBV2 and J is TRBJ2-5; weak D call: TRBD2 (6 bases). Sequenced material: peripheral blood, taken in a trial of Ad26.COV2.S vaccine versus placebo. The CDR3, as DNA: TGTGCCACCACCCGGGACTTCCAAGAGACCCAGTACTTC. This sequence encodes CATTRDFQETQYF.